The clone carrying this T cell receptor (beta chain) has just one count. Antigen unknown. These donors were members of the roughly 130-subject validation cohort, a group separate from the roughly 670-subject first cohort. Assay used: immunoSEQ multiplex PCR; TCRdb lists only in-frame clones, some missing. This sample yields about 150,000 clones, of which roughly 90% are seen a single time; approximately 20% belongs to the top ten. The entry originates in a study of cytomegalovirus exposure and HLA in healthy donors. Notes on the study in general: According to the study, 160 or so TCR beta chains were cytomegalovirus-associated.

The CDR3 is 15 amino acids. Trimming took off 5 bases at V and 0 bases at J, with 10 bases between the two ends. Per germline, CDR1 MNHEY and CDR2 SVGAGI. The sample taken for sequencing was PBMCs. This chain links TRBV6-5 with TRBJ1-4; maybe TRBD1 (5 bases). The receptor comes from a man younger than 30 in good health and CMV-seropositive. The CDR3 DNA follows: TGTGCCAGCAGTCTACAGGTTGCAACTAATGAAAAACTGTTTTTT. Its translation is CASSLQVATNEKLFF.